This T cell receptor beta chain was sequenced in a study of cytomegalovirus exposure and HLA in healthy donors. Study findings and constraints: In a later analysis, an Asian-associated ancestry cluster reportedly showed fewer N-insertions than the approximately 700-donor mean.

Of note for this clone: Its target is not known. Other DNA sequences within the sample encode an identical CDR3.

Trimming cost V 0 bases and J 4 bases, with 7 bases left between them. Germline V gives CDR1 SGHTA, CDR2 FQGNSA. The CDR3 spans 13 residues. 60 Vbeta and 13 Jbeta primers were used in PCR. Profiling relied on immunoSEQ multiplex PCR, and the TCRdb table lists in-frame clones only, not all of them. The repertoire holds 160,000 or so clones, about 80% seen once, with 2% to 2.5% in the top ten. Sequencing was done on a sample of PBMCs. The sequence was obtained from a man aged 35-49 years in good health and CMV-seronegative. This chain uses TRBV7-2 with TRBJ2-7, with TRBD2 as a possible D gene (6 bases). The CDR3 DNA is TGTGCCAGCAGCTTAGCGCGGGATTACGAGCAGTACTTC. The encoded protein is CASSLARDYEQYF.